This TCR beta chain was found in a study of human T cells and chemical hapten exposure. The starting material, unfractionated whole blood, was used for total RNA extraction. TCRdb re-called the 5' RACE reads through MiXCR, storing one row per CDR3 protein. The sample carries approximately 150,000 distinct CDR3 sequences, roughly 4% recorded once. The germline V gene has CDR1 SGHVS and CDR2 FQNEAQ. The germline V and J ends were trimmed by 5 bases and 2 bases, with 4 bases remaining between them. The CDR3 spans 11 residues. This clonotype was seen many times. The gene calls are TRBV7-8 and TRBJ2-7; D is unresolved. The receptor was isolated from a female donor in good health. The CDR3 nucleotides read TGTGCCAGCAGCCTGACCTACGAGCAGTACTTC. This codes for CASSLTYEQYF.